This T cell receptor (beta chain) was obtained from a study of T cell responses to AZD1222 COVID-19 vaccine. Trimming cost V 4 bases and J 3 bases; bases outside gene matches: 5. Germline V CDR1 and CDR2: SGHRS, YFSETQ. This CDR3 comprises 15 residues. The method was immunoSEQ multiplex PCR; TCRdb's version includes in-frame clones alone and lacks a portion of them. The sample has approximately 150,000 clones, more than 85% seen once. The specimen was peripheral blood, collected on day 0 of AZD1222 vaccination. The TCR was taken from an adult in good health. V usage is TRBV5-1 and J usage is TRBJ1-2, with 11 bases aligning to TRBD1. CDR3 nucleotides: TGCGCCAGCAGCCGGACAGGGGGCGCGGACTATGGCTACACCTTC. Protein: CASSRTGGADYGYTF.